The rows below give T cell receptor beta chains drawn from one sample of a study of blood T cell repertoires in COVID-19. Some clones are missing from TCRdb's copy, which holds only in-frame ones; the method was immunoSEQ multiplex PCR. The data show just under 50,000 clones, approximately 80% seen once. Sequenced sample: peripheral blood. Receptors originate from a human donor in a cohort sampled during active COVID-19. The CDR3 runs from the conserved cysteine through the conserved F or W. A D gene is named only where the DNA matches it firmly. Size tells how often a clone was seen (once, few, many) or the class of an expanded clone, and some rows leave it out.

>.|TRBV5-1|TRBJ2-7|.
CASSSGLAVYEQYF
TGCGCCAGCAGCTCAGGGTTGGCGGTCTACGAGCAGTACTTC
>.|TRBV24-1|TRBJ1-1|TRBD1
CATSGGQGKTEAFF
TGTGCCACCAGTGGGGGACAGGGAAAAACTGAAGCTTTCTTT
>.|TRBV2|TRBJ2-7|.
CASSGRGHSYEQYF
TGTGCCAGCAGTGGGAGGGGGCACTCCTACGAGCAGTACTTC
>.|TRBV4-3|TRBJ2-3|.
CASSQGGQRTDTQYF
TGCGCCAGCAGCCAAGGGGGCCAACGCACAGATACGCAGTATTTT
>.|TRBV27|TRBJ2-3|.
CASSPEGGEPTDTQYF
TGTGCCAGCAGCCCTGAGGGTGGAGAGCCGACAGATACGCAGTATTTT
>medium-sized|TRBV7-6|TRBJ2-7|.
CASSLQVSSYEQYF
TGTGCCAGCAGCTTGCAGGTCAGCTCCTACGAGCAGTACTTC
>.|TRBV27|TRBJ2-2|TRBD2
CASSVLAGGSGELFF
TGTGCCAGCAGCGTCCTAGCGGGGGGGAGCGGGGAGCTGTTTTTT
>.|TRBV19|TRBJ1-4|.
CASSFSSATNEKLFF
TGTGCCAGTAGTTTTTCGAGCGCAACTAATGAAAAACTGTTTTTT
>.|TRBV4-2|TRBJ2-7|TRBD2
CASSPNGGTSGMSEQYF
TGTGCCAGCAGCCCGAACGGAGGAACTAGCGGGATGAGCGAGCAGTACTTC
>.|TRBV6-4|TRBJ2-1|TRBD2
CASRAGTSGNNEQFF
TGTGCCAGCAGAGCCGGGACTAGCGGGAACAATGAGCAGTTCTTC
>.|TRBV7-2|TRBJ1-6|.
CASSFQGDNSPLHF
TGTGCCAGCAGCTTCCAGGGCGATAATTCACCCCTCCACTTT
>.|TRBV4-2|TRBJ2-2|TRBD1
CASSQDLVSVTGVPELFF
TGTGCCAGCAGCCAAGATCTCGTGTCGGTGACAGGGGTCCCGGAGCTGTTTTTT
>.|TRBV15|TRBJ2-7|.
CATSRDWQGLDEQYF
TGTGCCACCAGCAGAGATTGGCAGGGATTAGACGAGCAGTACTTC
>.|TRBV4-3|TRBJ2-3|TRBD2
CASSPRLAGSTDTQYF
TGCGCCAGCAGCCCACGACTAGCGGGGTCCACAGATACGCAGTATTTT
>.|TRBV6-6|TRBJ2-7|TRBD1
CASSYRTGVDEQYF
TGTGCCAGCAGTTACCGGACAGGGGTCGACGAGCAGTACTTC
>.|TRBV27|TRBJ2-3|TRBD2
CASSSRTSLTDTQYF
TGTGCCAGCAGTTCCCGGACTAGCCTCACAGATACGCAGTATTTT
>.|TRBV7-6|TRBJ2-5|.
CASSLGEGRFKETQYF
TGTGCCAGCAGCTTAGGAGAGGGTCGGTTTAAAGAGACCCAGTACTTC
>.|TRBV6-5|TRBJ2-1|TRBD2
CASRSGLADYNEQFF
TGTGCCAGCAGGAGTGGACTAGCGGACTACAATGAGCAGTTCTTC
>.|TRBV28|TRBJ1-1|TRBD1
CASSVDRAAEAFF
TGTGCCAGCAGTGTGGACAGGGCTGCGGAAGCTTTCTTT
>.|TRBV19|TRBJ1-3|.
CATELGTPGNTIYF
TGTGCCACCGAACTTGGGACACCCGGAAACACCATATATTTT
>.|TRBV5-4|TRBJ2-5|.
CASSSAATKETQYF
TGTGCCAGCAGCTCGGCGGCAACCAAAGAGACCCAGTACTTC
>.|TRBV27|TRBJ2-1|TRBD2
CASSLPRLAGGNEQFF
TGTGCCAGCAGTTTACCTCGACTAGCGGGAGGCAATGAGCAGTTCTTC
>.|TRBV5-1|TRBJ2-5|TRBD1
CASTGTGVEETQYF
TGCGCCAGCACCGGGACAGGGGTAGAAGAGACCCAGTACTTC
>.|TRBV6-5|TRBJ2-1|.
CASSPFNEQFF
TGTGCCAGCAGCCCCTTTAATGAGCAGTTCTTC
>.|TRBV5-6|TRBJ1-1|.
CASSLLTVNTEAFF
TGTGCCAGCAGCTTGCTGACAGTGAACACTGAAGCTTTCTTT
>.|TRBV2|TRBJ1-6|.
CASSDTNSPLHF
TGTGCCAGCAGTGATACAAATTCACCCCTCCACTTT
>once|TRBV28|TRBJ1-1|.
CASSPQRQNTEAFF
TGTGCCAGCAGTCCTCAAAGACAGAACACTGAAGCTTTCTTT
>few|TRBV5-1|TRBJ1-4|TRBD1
CASSYGTGEEKLFF
TGCGCCAGCAGCTACGGGACAGGGGAGGAAAAACTGTTTTTT
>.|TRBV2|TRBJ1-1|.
CASSAGSGRGRGTEAFF
TGTGCCAGCAGTGCTGGGTCAGGGCGGGGGCGAGGCACTGAAGCTTTCTTT
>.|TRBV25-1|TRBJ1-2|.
CASSESGAANYGYTF
TGTGCCAGCAGTGAAAGCGGAGCGGCCAACTATGGCTACACCTTC
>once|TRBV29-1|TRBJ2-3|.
CSVSLRTETDTQYF
TGCAGCGTTTCACTGAGGACAGAGACAGATACGCAGTATTTT
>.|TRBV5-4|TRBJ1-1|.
CASSLEAGTRNTEAFF
TGTGCCAGCAGCTTGGAGGCCGGGACACGGAACACTGAAGCTTTCTTT
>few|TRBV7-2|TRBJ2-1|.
CASSLIFVNNEQFF
TGTGCCAGCAGCTTAATTTTTGTTAACAATGAGCAGTTCTTC
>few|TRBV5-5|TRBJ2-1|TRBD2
CASSLELAGYNEQFF
TGTGCCAGCAGCTTGGAACTAGCGGGCTACAATGAGCAGTTCTTC
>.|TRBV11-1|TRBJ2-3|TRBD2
CASSLWTSGTTDTQYF
TGTGCCAGCAGCCTATGGACTAGCGGCACCACAGATACGCAGTATTTT
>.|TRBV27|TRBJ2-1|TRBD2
CASRLGGSWYNEQFF
TGTGCCAGCAGACTCGGCGGGAGTTGGTACAATGAGCAGTTCTTC
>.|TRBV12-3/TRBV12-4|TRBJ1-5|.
CASSFEDQPQHF
TGTGCCAGCAGTTTTGAGGATCAGCCCCAGCATTTT
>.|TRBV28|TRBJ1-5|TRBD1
CASSSTGVGNQPQHF
TGTGCCAGCAGCTCAACAGGGGTTGGGAATCAGCCCCAGCATTTT
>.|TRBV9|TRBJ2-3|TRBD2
CASSVSGRPSSTDTQYF
TGTGCCAGCAGCGTCAGCGGGAGGCCCTCTAGCACAGATACGCAGTATTTT
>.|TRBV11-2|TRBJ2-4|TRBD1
CASSLDRGRSKNIQYF
TGTGCCAGCAGCCTCGACAGGGGGCGATCCAAAAACATTCAGTACTTC
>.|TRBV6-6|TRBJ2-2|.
CASSYASGSNTGELFF
TGTGCCAGCAGTTACGCGAGCGGGTCGAACACCGGGGAGCTGTTTTTT
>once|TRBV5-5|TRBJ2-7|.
CASSLGTPSYEQYF
TGTGCCAGCAGCTTGGGTACACCTTCCTACGAGCAGTACTTC
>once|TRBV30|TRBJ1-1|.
CAWNPGRENTEAFF
TGTGCCTGGAATCCGGGCAGGGAAAACACTGAAGCTTTCTTT
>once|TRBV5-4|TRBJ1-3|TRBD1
CASSPGTGGVNTIYF
TGTGCCAGCAGCCCCGGGACAGGGGGAGTAAACACCATATATTTT
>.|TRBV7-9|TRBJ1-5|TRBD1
CASSLTGTGYSNQPQHF
TGTGCCAGCAGCTTAACCGGGACAGGATATAGCAATCAGCCCCAGCATTTT
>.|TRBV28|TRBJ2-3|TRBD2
CASIPFRRTSGTDTQYF
TGTGCCAGCATTCCATTTCGTAGGACTAGCGGCACAGATACGCAGTATTTT
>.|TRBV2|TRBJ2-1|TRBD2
CASRPNPGLAAYNEQFF
TGTGCCAGCAGACCAAACCCGGGACTAGCGGCCTACAATGAGCAGTTCTTC
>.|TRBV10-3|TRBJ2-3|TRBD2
CASSGTSGPSADTQYF
TGTGCCAGCTCCGGGACTAGCGGCCCCAGCGCAGATACGCAGTATTTT
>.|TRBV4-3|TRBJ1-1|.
CASSQAPTGGSTEAFF
TGCGCCAGCAGCCAAGCTCCCACGGGGGGGAGCACTGAAGCTTTCTTT
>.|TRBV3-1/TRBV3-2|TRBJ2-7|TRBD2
CASSQDTSGFYEQYF
TGTGCCAGCAGCCAAGATACTAGCGGGTTCTACGAGCAGTACTTC
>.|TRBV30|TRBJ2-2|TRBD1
CAWSVGTANTGELFF
TGTGCCTGGAGTGTCGGGACAGCGAACACCGGGGAGCTGTTTTTT
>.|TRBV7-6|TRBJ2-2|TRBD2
CASSYLAGGPDTGELFF
TGTGCCAGCAGCTATTTAGCGGGAGGGCCGGACACCGGGGAGCTGTTTTTT
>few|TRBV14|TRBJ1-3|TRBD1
CASSQGRGQGNTIYF
TGTGCCAGCAGCCAAGGCAGGGGGCAAGGAAACACCATATATTTT
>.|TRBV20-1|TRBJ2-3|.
CSASRGSSTDTQYF
TGCAGTGCTAGTAGGGGCTCCAGCACAGATACGCAGTATTTT
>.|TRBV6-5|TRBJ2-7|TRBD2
CASSWAGVAYEQYF
TGTGCCAGCAGTTGGGCGGGAGTGGCCTACGAGCAGTACTTC